This TCR beta chain emerged from a study of blood T cell repertoires in COVID-19. The Seattle patients, enrolled during active infection, were followed longitudinally. This clone was seen a few times. Under the authors' procedure: The authors estimated nucleated cell counts from reference gene primer amplification. Clones were sequenced by immunoSEQ multiplex PCR, and TCRdb holds only the in-frame ones, with some missing. V and J calls and clone size are copied from that table; D and trimming were computed from the DNA. The sample lists around 370,000 clones; over 80% were seen once. The V gene's germline CDR1 is LNHDA and CDR2 SQIVND (reference sequence). The CDR3 spans 15 residues. V shed 4 bases and J 0 bases; nucleotides not matched to a gene: 0.

Sequenced material: peripheral blood. The source of this sequence is a woman aged 50 to 65 with COVID-19, enrolled during active disease. J is TRBJ2-1 and V is TRBV19; 10 positions match TRBD2. The CDR3 loop is CASSTSGSSYNEQFF. Here the CDR3 DNA reads TGTGCCAGTAGTACTAGCGGGAGCTCCTACAATGAGCAGTTCTTC.